This T cell receptor (beta chain) was captured by sequencing in a study of shared clonotypes between healthy human individuals. The DNA input per sorted-subset replicate PCR was roughly 210 ng, corresponding to 25,000 to 35,000 T cell genomes. Data came from immunoSEQ multiplex PCR; TCRdb stores just in-frame clones and leaves some out. The table shows more than 2,000,000 clones, with just over 90% occurring only once. Sequenced sample: naive CD4+ T cells sorted from blood. The subset: CD45RA+ positively selected. This sequence originates from a man aged 18-30 years in good health.

The CDR3 protein is CASSQPEGDSTYEQYF. The CDR3 DNA reads as TGCGCCAGCAGCCAACCCGAGGGGGATAGTACCTACGAGCAGTACTTC. The chain links TRBV5-1 to TRBJ2-7; maybe TRBD1 (6 bases). The V and J ends lost 4 bases and 2 bases respectively, with 19 bases between them. The CDR3 extends over 16 amino acids. Looked up from germline, CDR1 is SGHRS and CDR2 is YFSETQ. Using reference TRBV5-1 and TRBJ2-7 for the parts outside the CDR3, the full variable domain is KAGVTQTPRYLIKTRGQQVTLSCSPISGHRSVSWYQQTPGQGLQFLFEYFSETQRNKGNFPGRFSGRQFSNSRSEMNVSTLELGDSALYLCASSQPEGDSTYEQYFGPGTRLTVT.